Listed below are T cell receptor beta chains from one sample, sequenced in a study of T cells in Graves' hyperthyroidism and ophthalmopathy. TCRdb re-analysed the multiplex PCR reads in MiXCR, keeping a single row per CDR3 protein. The sample gives about 720,000 distinct CDR3 sequences, 15% to 20% of which show up once; approximately 15% is in the top ten. The sequencing input was blood. The receptor source for this set is a woman aged 50 to 65 with Graves' hyperthyroidism that later progressed to Graves' ophthalmopathy. The CDR3 runs from the conserved cysteine through the conserved F or W. The order of the fields is V gene, J gene, D gene, clone size, CDR3 DNA, CDR3 protein. The D gene is left open where the match is weak. Clone sizes are given selectively: once, few, many, or a class where the clone is expanded.

v_gene: TRBV9
j_gene: TRBJ2-2
d_gene: NA
abundance: NA
CDR3nt: TGTGCCAGCAGCGTAGTAGAGAATCCGAGGTCCGGGGAGCTGTTTTTT
CDR3aa: CASSVVENPRSGELFF

v_gene: TRBV20-1
j_gene: TRBJ1-6
d_gene: NA
abundance: few
CDR3nt: TGCAGTGCTAGGTCGGTTTCGGAGTCACCCCTCCACTTT
CDR3aa: CSARSVSESPLHF

v_gene: TRBV5-8
j_gene: TRBJ1-2
d_gene: NA
abundance: NA
CDR3nt: TGTGCCAGCCTTTTCCAGGTGGACTATGGCTACACCTTC
CDR3aa: CASLFQVDYGYTF

v_gene: TRBV20-1
j_gene: TRBJ2-7
d_gene: TRBD1
abundance: NA
CDR3nt: TGCAGTTTAAGAGGGACAGGCTACGAGCAGTACTTC
CDR3aa: CSLRGTGYEQYF

v_gene: TRBV27
j_gene: TRBJ2-1
d_gene: NA
abundance: NA
CDR3nt: TGTGCCAGCAGTGACAGTATTCTAAATGAGCAGTTCTTC
CDR3aa: CASSDSILNEQFF

v_gene: TRBV12-3/TRBV12-4
j_gene: TRBJ1-5
d_gene: TRBD1
abundance: many
CDR3nt: TGTGCCAGCACTCACGGGGGACAGGGAATCAATCAGCCCCAGCATTTT
CDR3aa: CASTHGGQGINQPQHF

v_gene: TRBV18
j_gene: TRBJ1-5
d_gene: NA
abundance: many
CDR3nt: TGTGCCAGCTCACGGGGGGCTGGGCAGCCCCAGCATTTT
CDR3aa: CASSRGAGQPQHF

v_gene: TRBV20-1
j_gene: TRBJ2-7
d_gene: NA
abundance: many
CDR3nt: TGCAGTGCAACCGGCAGGGGCTACGAGCAGTACTTC
CDR3aa: CSATGRGYEQYF

v_gene: TRBV27
j_gene: TRBJ1-5
d_gene: NA
abundance: many
CDR3nt: TGTGCCAGCAGTTTATCGACTTATAGCAATCAGCCCCAGCATTTT
CDR3aa: CASSLSTYSNQPQHF

v_gene: TRBV19
j_gene: TRBJ1-1
d_gene: NA
abundance: many
CDR3nt: TGTGCCAGTAGGATCCAGGGAGTGGACACTGAAGCTTTCTTT
CDR3aa: CASRIQGVDTEAFF

v_gene: TRBV5-4
j_gene: TRBJ1-2
d_gene: NA
abundance: NA
CDR3nt: TGTGCCAGCAGCTCCACCCTCGGGGGGGCTAACTATGGCTACACCTTC
CDR3aa: CASSSTLGGANYGYTF

v_gene: TRBV18
j_gene: TRBJ2-3
d_gene: TRBD2
abundance: few
CDR3nt: TGTGCCAGCTCACCACTCGTTAGCGGGGGGGCCAAAGATACGCAGTATTTT
CDR3aa: CASSPLVSGGAKDTQYF

v_gene: TRBV28
j_gene: TRBJ2-7
d_gene: TRBD1
abundance: many
CDR3nt: TGTGCCAGCAGCAGTCGGACAGGGAAACACTACGAGCAGTACTTC
CDR3aa: CASSSRTGKHYEQYF

v_gene: TRBV29-1
j_gene: TRBJ2-1
d_gene: TRBD1
abundance: NA
CDR3nt: TGCAGCGTGGACAGGTCGCACCTTAGCAATGAGCGGTTCTTC
CDR3aa: CSVDRSHLSNERFF

v_gene: TRBV5-1
j_gene: TRBJ2-7
d_gene: NA
abundance: NA
CDR3nt: TGCGCCAGCAGCTTCTACATTTCCGGGGGTGAGAACTACGAGCAGTACTTC
CDR3aa: CASSFYISGGENYEQYF

v_gene: TRBV7-2
j_gene: TRBJ2-7
d_gene: NA
abundance: many
CDR3nt: TGTGCCAGCAGCTTCGACACCTACGAGCAGTACTTC
CDR3aa: CASSFDTYEQYF

v_gene: TRBV18
j_gene: TRBJ1-1
d_gene: NA
abundance: many
CDR3nt: TGTGCCAGCTCACCTGGGAGACAGAGAAACACTGAAGCTTTCTTT
CDR3aa: CASSPGRQRNTEAFF

v_gene: TRBV19
j_gene: TRBJ1-2
d_gene: NA
abundance: NA
CDR3nt: TGTGCCAGTAGTATTCCAGGGGTTTCTTCGCGTGGCTACACCTTC
CDR3aa: CASSIPGVSSRGYTF

v_gene: TRBV2
j_gene: TRBJ1-2
d_gene: NA
abundance: NA
CDR3nt: TGTGCCAGCTATAAAACTCCCACATCAACTAACTATGGCTACACCTTC
CDR3aa: CASYKTPTSTNYGYTF

v_gene: TRBV19
j_gene: TRBJ2-2
d_gene: TRBD2
abundance: NA
CDR3nt: TGTGCCAGTAGGTACCCCGGGACTAGCGCCGGGGAGCTGTTTTTT
CDR3aa: CASRYPGTSAGELFF

v_gene: TRBV7-2
j_gene: TRBJ1-1
d_gene: NA
abundance: few
CDR3nt: TGTGCCAGCAGCTACATGACAGTCCAAGCTTTCTTT
CDR3aa: CASSYMTVQAFF

v_gene: TRBV5-5
j_gene: TRBJ1-2
d_gene: NA
abundance: few
CDR3nt: TGTGCCAGCAGCCTAATTGGGTCCCCTGACTATGGCTACACCTTC
CDR3aa: CASSLIGSPDYGYTF

v_gene: TRBV6-2/TRBV6-3
j_gene: TRBJ2-1
d_gene: TRBD2
abundance: once
CDR3nt: TGTGCCAGCAGTTTCGGGACTAGCGGGGTTAATGAGCAGTTCTTC
CDR3aa: CASSFGTSGVNEQFF

v_gene: TRBV9
j_gene: TRBJ2-3
d_gene: NA
abundance: many
CDR3nt: TGTGCCAGCAGCGTTCCTAGCACAGATACGCAGTATTTT
CDR3aa: CASSVPSTDTQYF

v_gene: TRBV5-1
j_gene: TRBJ1-1
d_gene: TRBD1
abundance: many
CDR3nt: TGCGCCAGCAGCATTTCAGGGGGCGCGGTGAACACTGAAGCTTTCTTT
CDR3aa: CASSISGGAVNTEAFF

v_gene: TRBV27
j_gene: TRBJ1-2
d_gene: NA
abundance: NA
CDR3nt: TGTGCCAGCAAAGAAACAGGGTCCTATGGCTACACCTTC
CDR3aa: CASKETGSYGYTF

v_gene: TRBV7-8
j_gene: TRBJ1-2
d_gene: NA
abundance: many
CDR3nt: TGTGCCAGCAGCTTAGTTCCAGGGGAGGTCCCTTATGGCTACACCTTC
CDR3aa: CASSLVPGEVPYGYTF

v_gene: TRBV20-1
j_gene: TRBJ1-1
d_gene: NA
abundance: many
CDR3nt: TGCAGTGCTAGAGGGTCCGGGAACACTGAAGCTTTCTTT
CDR3aa: CSARGSGNTEAFF